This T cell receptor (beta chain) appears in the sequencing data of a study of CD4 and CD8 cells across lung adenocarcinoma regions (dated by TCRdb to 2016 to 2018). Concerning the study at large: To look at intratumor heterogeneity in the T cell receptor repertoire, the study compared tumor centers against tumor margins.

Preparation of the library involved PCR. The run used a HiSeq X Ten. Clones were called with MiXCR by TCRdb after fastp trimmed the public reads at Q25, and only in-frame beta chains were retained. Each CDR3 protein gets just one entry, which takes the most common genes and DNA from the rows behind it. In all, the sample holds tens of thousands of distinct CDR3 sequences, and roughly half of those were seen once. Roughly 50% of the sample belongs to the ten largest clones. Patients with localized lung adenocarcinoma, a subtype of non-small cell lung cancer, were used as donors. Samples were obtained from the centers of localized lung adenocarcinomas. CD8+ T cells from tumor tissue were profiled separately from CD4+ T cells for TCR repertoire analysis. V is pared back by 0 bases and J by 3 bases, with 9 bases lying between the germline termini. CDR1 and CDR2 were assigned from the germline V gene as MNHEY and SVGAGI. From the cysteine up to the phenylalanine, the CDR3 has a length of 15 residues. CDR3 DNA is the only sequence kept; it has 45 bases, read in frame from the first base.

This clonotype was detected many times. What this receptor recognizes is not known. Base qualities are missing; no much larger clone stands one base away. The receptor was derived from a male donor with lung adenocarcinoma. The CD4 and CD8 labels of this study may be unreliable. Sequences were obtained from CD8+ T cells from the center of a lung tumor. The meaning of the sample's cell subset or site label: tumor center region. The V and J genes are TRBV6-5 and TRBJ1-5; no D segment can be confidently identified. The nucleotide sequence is TGTGCCAGCAGTTACTCGGGCACTTCCAATCAGCCCCAGCATTTT. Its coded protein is CASSYSGTSNQPQHF.